This TCR beta chain is from a study of vaccination and CD4 T cells after COVID-19. Sequenced with the Oncomine TCR Beta short-read assay was DNA taken from cultured CD4+ T cells. TCRdb passed the PCR reads through MiXCR, listing each CDR3 protein once. Counted here are thousands of distinct CDR3 sequences, roughly 72% occurring once; the ten biggest clones make up around 38%. Noted treatment: approximately 9-day PBMC culture with coronavirus spike peptide pools or control peptides (ViraFEST assay). Every well contained approximately 2 million PBMCs, which were grown with around 9.4 IU/ml IL-2 and 9 to 10 ug/ml peptide pools. As to this clonotype: Its antigen is as yet unknown.

Germline CDR1 is MNHNS and CDR2 is SASEGT. After removal of 5 bases from V and 5 bases from J, the junction contained 7 bases not matched to a gene. The CDR3 covers 14 residues. The chain carries TRBV6-1 and TRBJ1-1; 8 bases match TRBD1. This TCR came from a human donor who had recovered from COVID-19. The sequenced sample consisted of CD4+ T cells from blood, cultured in vitro. For the CDR3, the DNA is TGTGCCAGCAGTCCAAGGACAGGGCGGACTGAAGCTTTCTTT. Protein product: CASSPRTGRTEAFF.